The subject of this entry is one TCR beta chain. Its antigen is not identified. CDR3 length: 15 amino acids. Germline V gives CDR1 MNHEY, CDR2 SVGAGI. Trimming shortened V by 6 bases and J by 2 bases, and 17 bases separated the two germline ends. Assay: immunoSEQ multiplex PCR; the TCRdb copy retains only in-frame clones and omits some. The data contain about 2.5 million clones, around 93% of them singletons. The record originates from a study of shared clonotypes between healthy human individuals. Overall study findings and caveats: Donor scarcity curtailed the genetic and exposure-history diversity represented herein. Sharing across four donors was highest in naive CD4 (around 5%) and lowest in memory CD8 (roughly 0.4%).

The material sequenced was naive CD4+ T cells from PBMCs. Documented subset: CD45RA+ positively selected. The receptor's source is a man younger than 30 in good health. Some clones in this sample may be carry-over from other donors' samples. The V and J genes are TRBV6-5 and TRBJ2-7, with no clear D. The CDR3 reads CASSLGTPRTYEQYF. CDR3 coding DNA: TGTGCCAGCAGCTTGGGTACCCCCCGTACCTACGAGCAGTACTTC.